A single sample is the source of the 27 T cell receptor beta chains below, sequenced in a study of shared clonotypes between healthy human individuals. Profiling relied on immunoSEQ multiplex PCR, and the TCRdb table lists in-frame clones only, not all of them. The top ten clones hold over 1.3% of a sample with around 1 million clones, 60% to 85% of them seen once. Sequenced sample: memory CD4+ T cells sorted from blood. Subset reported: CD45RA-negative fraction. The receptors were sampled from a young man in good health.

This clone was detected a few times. The CDR3 loop is CASSRDTGGNQPQHF. The DNA for the CDR3 is TGTGCCAGCAGTAGGGACACTGGGGGAAATCAGCCCCAGCATTTT. V usage is TRBV7-9 and J usage is TRBJ1-5; weak D call: TRBD1 (6 bases). Per the germline V gene, CDR1 is SEHNR and CDR2 is FQNEAQ (reference sequence). The V and J ends lost 6 bases and 4 bases respectively, with 16 bases between them. The CDR3 extends over 15 amino acids.

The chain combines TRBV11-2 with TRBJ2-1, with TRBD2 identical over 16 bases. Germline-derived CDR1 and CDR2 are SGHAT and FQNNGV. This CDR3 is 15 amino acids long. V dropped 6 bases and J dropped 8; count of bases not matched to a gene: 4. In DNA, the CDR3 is TGTGCCAGCAGGGGACTAGCGGGAGGGAAGGATGAGCAGTTCTTC. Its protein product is CASRGLAGGKDEQFF.

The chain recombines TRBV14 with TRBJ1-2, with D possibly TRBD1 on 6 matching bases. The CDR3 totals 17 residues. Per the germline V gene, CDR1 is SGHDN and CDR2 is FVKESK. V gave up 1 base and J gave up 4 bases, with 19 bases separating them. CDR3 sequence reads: CASSQVNPKGGGYGYTF. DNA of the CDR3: TGTGCCAGCAGCCAAGTCAACCCCAAAGGGGGAGGCTATGGCTACACCTTC.

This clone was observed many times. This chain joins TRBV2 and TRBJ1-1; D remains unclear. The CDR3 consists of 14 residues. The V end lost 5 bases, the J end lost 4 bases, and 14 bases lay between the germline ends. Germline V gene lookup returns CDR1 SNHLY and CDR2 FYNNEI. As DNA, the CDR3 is TGTGCCAGCAGTAACAGCCTTAGGACCACTGAAGCTTTCTTT. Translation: CASSNSLRTTEAFF.

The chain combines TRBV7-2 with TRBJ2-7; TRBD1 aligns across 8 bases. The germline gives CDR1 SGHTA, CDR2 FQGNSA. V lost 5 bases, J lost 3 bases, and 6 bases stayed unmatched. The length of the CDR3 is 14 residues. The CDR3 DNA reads TGTGCCAGCAGCCCGGGACAGGCAAACTACGAGCAGTACTTC. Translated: CASSPGQANYEQYF.

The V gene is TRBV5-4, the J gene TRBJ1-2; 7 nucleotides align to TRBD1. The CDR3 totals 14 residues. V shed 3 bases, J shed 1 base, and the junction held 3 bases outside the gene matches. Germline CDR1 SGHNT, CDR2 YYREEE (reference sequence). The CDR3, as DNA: TGTGCCAGCAGCTCACAGGGGCGTAACTATGGCTACACCTTC. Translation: CASSSQGRNYGYTF.

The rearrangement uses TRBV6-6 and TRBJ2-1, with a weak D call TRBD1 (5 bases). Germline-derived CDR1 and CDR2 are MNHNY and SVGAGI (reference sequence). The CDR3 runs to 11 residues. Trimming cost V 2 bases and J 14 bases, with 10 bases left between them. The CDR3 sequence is CASSYQGKEFF. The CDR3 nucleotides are TGTGCCAGCAGTTACCAGGGTAAGGAGTTCTTC.

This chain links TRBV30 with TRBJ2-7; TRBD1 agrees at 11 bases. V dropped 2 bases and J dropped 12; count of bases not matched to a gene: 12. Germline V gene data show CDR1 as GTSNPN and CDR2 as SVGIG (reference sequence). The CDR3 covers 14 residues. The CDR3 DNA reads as TGTGCCTGGAGTATCGGACAGGGGGCAGACGTGGCGTACTTC. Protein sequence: CAWSIGQGADVAYF.

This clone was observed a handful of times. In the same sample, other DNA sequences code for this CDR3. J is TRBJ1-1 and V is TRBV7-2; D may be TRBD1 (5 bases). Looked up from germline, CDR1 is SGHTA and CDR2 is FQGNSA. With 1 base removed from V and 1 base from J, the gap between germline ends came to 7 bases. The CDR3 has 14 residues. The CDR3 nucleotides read TGTGCCAGCAGCTTAGGTGGGGGGAACACTGAAGCTTTCTTT. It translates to CASSLGGGNTEAFF.

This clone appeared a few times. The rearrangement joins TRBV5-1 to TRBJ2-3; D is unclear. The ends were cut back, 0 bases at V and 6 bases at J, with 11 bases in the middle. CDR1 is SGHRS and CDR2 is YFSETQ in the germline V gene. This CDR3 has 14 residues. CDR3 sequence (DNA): TGCGCCAGCAGCTTGGCCCAGTCACCCGATACGCAGTATTTT. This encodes CASSLAQSPDTQYF.

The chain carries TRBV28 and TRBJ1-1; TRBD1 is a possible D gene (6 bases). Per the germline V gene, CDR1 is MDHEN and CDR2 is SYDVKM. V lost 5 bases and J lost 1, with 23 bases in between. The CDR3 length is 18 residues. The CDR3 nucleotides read TGTGCCAGCAGTCTATCGGGGCGGGGGGCCTCCTCGAACACTGAAGCTTTCTTT. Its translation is CASSLSGRGASSNTEAFF. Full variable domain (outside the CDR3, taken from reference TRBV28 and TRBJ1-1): DVKVTQSSRYLVKRTGEKVFLECVQDMDHENMFWYRQDPGLGLRLIYFSYDVKMKEKGDIPEGYSVSREKKERFSLILESASTNQTSMYLCASSLSGRGASSNTEAFFGQGTRLTVV.

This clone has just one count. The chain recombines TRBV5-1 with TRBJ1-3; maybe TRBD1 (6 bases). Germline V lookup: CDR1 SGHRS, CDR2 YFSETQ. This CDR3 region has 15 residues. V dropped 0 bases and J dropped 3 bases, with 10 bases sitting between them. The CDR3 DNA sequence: TGCGCCAGCAGCTTGGCGGGGGCAGGTGGAAACACCATATATTTT. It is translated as CASSLAGAGGNTIYF.

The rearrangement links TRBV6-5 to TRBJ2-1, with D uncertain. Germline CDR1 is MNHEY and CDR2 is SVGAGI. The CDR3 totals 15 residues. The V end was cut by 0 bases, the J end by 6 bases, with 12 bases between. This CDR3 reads CASSYSTLILNEQFF. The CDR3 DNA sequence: TGTGCCAGCAGTTACTCGACTCTAATACTCAATGAGCAGTTCTTC.

CDR3 residues: CAISDHMSGANVLTF. In DNA form, the CDR3 reads TGTGCCATCAGTGACCACATGTCTGGGGCCAACGTCCTGACTTTC. The rearrangement uses TRBV10-3 and TRBJ2-6, with no clear D. Germline V gives CDR1 ENHRY, CDR2 SYGVKD. This CDR3 has 15 amino acids. The V end lost 3 bases, the J end lost 1 base, and 7 bases lay between the germline ends.

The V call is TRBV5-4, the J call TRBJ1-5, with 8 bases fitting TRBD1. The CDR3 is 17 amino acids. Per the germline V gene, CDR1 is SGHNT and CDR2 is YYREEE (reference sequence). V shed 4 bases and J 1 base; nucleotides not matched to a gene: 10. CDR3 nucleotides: TGTGCCAGCAGCCTCGGGACAGGTCAGCGGAGCAATCAGCCCCAGCATTTT. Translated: CASSLGTGQRSNQPQHF.

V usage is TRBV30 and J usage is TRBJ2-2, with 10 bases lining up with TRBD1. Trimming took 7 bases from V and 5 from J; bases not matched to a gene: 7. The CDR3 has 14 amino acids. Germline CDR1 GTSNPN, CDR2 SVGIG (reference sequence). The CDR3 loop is CASGPGQGTGELFF. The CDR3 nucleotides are TGTGCCTCTGGACCGGGACAGGGGACCGGGGAGCTGTTTTTT.

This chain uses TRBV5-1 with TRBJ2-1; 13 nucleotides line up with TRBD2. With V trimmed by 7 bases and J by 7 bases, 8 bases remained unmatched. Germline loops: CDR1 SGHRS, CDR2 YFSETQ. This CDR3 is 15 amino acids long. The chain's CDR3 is CASSPRTSGSNEQFF. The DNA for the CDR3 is TGCGCCAGCTCTCCGAGGACTAGCGGGAGTAATGAGCAGTTCTTC.

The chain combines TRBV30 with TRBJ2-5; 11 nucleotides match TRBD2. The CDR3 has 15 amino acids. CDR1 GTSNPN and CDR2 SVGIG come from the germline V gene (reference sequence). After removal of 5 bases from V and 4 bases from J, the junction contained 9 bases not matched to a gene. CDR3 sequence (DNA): TGTGCCTGGGAACGTAGCGGGGGGGCAGTAGAGACCCAGTACTTC. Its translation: CAWERSGGAVETQYF.

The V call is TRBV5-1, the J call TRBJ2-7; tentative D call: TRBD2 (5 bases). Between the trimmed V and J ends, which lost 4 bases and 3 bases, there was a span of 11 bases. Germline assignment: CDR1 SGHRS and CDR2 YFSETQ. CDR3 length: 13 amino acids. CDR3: CASSTGRDYEQYF. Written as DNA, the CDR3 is TGCGCCAGCAGCACCGGACGGGACTACGAGCAGTACTTC. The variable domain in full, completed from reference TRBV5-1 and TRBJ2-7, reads KAGVTQTPRYLIKTRGQQVTLSCSPISGHRSVSWYQQTPGQGLQFLFEYFSETQRNKGNFPGRFSGRQFSNSRSEMNVSTLELGDSALYLCASSTGRDYEQYFGPGTRLTVT.

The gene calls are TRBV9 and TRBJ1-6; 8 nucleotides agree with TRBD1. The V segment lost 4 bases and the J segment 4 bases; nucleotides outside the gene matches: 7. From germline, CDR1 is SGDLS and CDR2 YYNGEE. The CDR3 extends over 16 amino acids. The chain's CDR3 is CASSSDRGIYNSPLHF. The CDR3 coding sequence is TGTGCCAGCAGCTCAGACAGGGGAATATATAATTCACCCCTCCACTTT.

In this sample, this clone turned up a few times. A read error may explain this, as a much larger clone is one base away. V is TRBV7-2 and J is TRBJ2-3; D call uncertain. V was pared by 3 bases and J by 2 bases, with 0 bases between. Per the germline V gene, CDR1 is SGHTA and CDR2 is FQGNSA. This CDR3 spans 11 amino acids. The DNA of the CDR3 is TGTGCCAGCAGCTTCACAGATACGCAGTATTTT. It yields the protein CASSFTDTQYF.

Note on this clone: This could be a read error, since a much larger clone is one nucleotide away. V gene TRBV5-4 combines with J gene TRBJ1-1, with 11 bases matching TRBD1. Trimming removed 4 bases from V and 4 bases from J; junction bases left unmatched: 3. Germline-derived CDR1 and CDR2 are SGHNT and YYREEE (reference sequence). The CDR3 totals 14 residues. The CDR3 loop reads CASSRDRGITEAFF. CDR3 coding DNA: TGTGCCAGCAGCCGGGACAGGGGGATCACTGAAGCTTTCTTT.

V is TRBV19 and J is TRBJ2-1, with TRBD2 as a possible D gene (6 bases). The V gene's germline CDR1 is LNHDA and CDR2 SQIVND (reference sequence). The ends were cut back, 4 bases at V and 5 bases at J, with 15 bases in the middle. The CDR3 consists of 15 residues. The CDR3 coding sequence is TGTGCCAGTAGTAGCCCCGGGACTGCCCACAATGAGCAGTTCTTC. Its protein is CASSSPGTAHNEQFF.

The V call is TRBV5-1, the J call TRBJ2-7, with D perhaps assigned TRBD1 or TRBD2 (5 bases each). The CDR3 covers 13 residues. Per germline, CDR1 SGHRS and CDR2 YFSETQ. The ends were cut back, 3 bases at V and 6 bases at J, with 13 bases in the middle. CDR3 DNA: TGCGCCAGCAGCTGGACCCGAGGGGTCGAGCAGTACTTC. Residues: CASSWTRGVEQYF.

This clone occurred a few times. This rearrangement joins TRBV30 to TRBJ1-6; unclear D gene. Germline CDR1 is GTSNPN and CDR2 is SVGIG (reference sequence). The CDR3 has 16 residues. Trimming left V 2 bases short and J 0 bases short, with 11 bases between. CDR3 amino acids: CAWSSFLSSYNSPLHF. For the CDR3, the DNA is TGTGCCTGGAGTTCCTTTTTGAGCTCCTATAATTCACCCCTCCACTTT.

The CDR3 DNA reads TGTGCCAGCAGCTTAGCCCCCGGCGGGGAGCTGTTTTTT. Its translation: CASSLAPGGELFF. This rearrangement joins TRBV11-3 to TRBJ2-2; no definite D call. The CDR3 length is 13 residues. Germline V gene sequence: CDR1 SGHNT, CDR2 YENEEA. V was pared by 1 base and J by 7 bases, with 7 bases between.

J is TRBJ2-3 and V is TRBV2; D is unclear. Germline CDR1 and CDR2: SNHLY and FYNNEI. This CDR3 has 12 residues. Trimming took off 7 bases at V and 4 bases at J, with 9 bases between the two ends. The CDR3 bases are TGTGCCAGCATCGGTGATGCAGATACGCAGTATTTT. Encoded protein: CASIGDADTQYF.